This is a list of T cell receptor beta chains from one sample in a study of identical twins. TCRdb used MiXCR to reprocess the 5' RACE reads, holding one entry per CDR3 protein. The table lists 450,000 or so distinct CDR3 sequences, 12% to 15% of them singletons. This same sample was also part of a study on yellow fever vaccine responses in identical twins.

Input material: CD4+ T cells sorted from blood. The receptors were gathered from a woman aged 18-35 years in good health. Both conserved end residues are part of each CDR3. The D gene is left open where the match is weak. For some rows the clone size is stated as once, few or many, or as a class when expanded; others skip it.

d_gene | abundance | len | j_gene | v_gene | CDR3nt | CDR3aa
NA | many | 15 | TRBJ2-1 | TRBV24-1 | TGTGCCACCAGTGACCCCGGACTGGAGGGGTATGAGCAGTTCTTC | CATSDPGLEGYEQFF
TRBD2 | few | 11 | TRBJ2-7 | TRBV20-1 | TGCGGGGGGGAGGTGTCCTACGAGCAGTACTTC | CGGEVSYEQYF
TRBD2 | few | 16 | TRBJ2-5 | TRBV28 | TGTGCCAGCAGTTCCCGACTAGCGGGGGGCCGGAAGACCCAGTACTTC | CASSSRLAGGRKTQYF
TRBD2 | NA | 14 | TRBJ2-3 | TRBV7-9 | TGTGCCAGCAGCACGCGGGAGCTCACAGATACGCAGTATTTT | CASSTRELTDTQYF
NA | NA | 14 | TRBJ1-5 | TRBV27 | TGTGCCAGCAGTTTAAAGGACAATAGCCAGCCCCAGCATTTT | CASSLKDNSQPQHF
NA | NA | 14 | TRBJ2-4 | TRBV21-1 | TGTGCCAGCAGATCGACTAGCCCCGGAAACATTCAGTACTTC | CASRSTSPGNIQYF
TRBD1 | NA | 18 | TRBJ2-1 | TRBV5-1 | TGCGCCAGCAGCTTGGGGACCTCCGGGACAGGCAAACGGAATGAGCAGTTCTTC | CASSLGTSGTGKRNEQFF
NA | NA | 14 | TRBJ2-2 | TRBV7-9 | TGTGCCAGCAGCTTAGTTGCGGGGAACGGGGAGCTGTTTTTT | CASSLVAGNGELFF
NA | few | 11 | TRBJ1-2 | TRBV7-9 | TGTGCCAGCAGCTTCCTCGGTGGCTACACCTTC | CASSFLGGYTF
TRBD2 | NA | 15 | TRBJ2-1 | TRBV10-3 | TGTGCCATCAGTGAGTTTGGCGGGGGGGGCCATGAGCAGTTCTTC | CAISEFGGGGHEQFF
NA | few | 15 | TRBJ2-7 | TRBV5-6 | TGTGCCAGCAGCTTGAAGGTTTGGCCGAACCACGAGCAGTACTTC | CASSLKVWPNHEQYF
TRBD2 | NA | 18 | TRBJ2-3 | TRBV4-3 | TGCGCCAGCAGCCAAGATTGGGGAGCGGGAGTGGGCGGGGATACGCAGTATTTT | CASSQDWGAGVGGDTQYF
TRBD1 | NA | 14 | TRBJ2-6 | TRBV10-3 | TGTGCCATCAGGGACAGGGCGCAGGCCAACGTCCTGACTTTC | CAIRDRAQANVLTF
NA | NA | 14 | TRBJ2-1 | TRBV5-5 | TGTGCCAGCAGCTTTCGCGAGGGATACAATGAGCAGTTCTTC | CASSFREGYNEQFF
TRBD2 | many | 19 | TRBJ2-1 | TRBV20-1 | TGCAGTGCTAGCCCCCTTTCCGATCCTAGCGGGAGGGGGCACAATGAGCAGTTCTTC | CSASPLSDPSGRGHNEQFF